This T cell receptor (beta chain) was observed in a study of memory CD8 T cells in hepatitis C reinfection. Study context: Reinfection meant HCV RNA positivity after two negatives ≥60 days apart.

This clone was seen a handful of times. The assay was immunoSEQ multiplex PCR, and TCRdb's table has in-frame clones only and misses some. This table holds approximately 49,000 clones, roughly 89% found once. Described time point: late/post reinfection, 12 to 24 weeks after detection. Sorted cells were sequenced directly ex vivo without any in vitro expansion. The Montreal HEPCO cohort supplied donors who inject drugs. A couple of donors provided sorted CD3+ CD8+ CD45RO- naive CD8 T cells at all three reinfection time points. V lost 2 bases and J 2 bases, leaving 9 bases between the germline ends. Germline-derived CDR1 and CDR2 are SGHNT and YYREEE (reference sequence). CDR3 length: 14 residues.

The V and J genes are TRBV5-4 and TRBJ2-3; D gene unclear. The sequencing sample was made of naive CD8+ T cells sorted from blood. The source of this sequence is a man between 18 and 29 years old with hepatitis C virus infection. This CDR3 is CASSFETFTDTQYF. The CDR3 DNA follows: TGTGCCAGCAGCTTTGAGACTTTCACAGATACGCAGTATTTT.